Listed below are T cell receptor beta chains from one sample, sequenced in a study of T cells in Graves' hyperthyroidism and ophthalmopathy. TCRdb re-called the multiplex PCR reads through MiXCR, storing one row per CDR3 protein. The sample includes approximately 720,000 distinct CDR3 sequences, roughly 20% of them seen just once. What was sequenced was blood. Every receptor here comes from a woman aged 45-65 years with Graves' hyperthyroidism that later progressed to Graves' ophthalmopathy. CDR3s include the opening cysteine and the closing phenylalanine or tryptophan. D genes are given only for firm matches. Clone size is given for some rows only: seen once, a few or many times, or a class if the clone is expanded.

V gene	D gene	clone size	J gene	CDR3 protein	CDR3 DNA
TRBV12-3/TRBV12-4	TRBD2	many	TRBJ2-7	CASSARSGGSGEQYF	TGTGCCAGCAGTGCGAGAAGCGGGGGGTCCGGCGAGCAGTACTTC
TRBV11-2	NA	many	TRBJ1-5	CASSLFQGPNQPQHF	TGTGCCAGCAGCTTATTTCAGGGGCCCAATCAGCCCCAGCATTTT
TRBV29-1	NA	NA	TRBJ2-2	CSGLHDTGELFF	TGCAGCGGGCTTCACGACACCGGGGAGCTGTTTTTT
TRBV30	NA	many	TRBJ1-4	CAWSGWAATNEKLFF	TGTGCCTGGAGTGGGTGGGCGGCAACTAATGAAAAACTGTTTTTT
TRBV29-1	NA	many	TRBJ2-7	CSVVWGSGYEQYF	TGCAGCGTTGTGTGGGGTAGCGGCTACGAGCAGTACTTC
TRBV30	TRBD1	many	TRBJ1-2	CAWSSPGGPYGYTF	TGTGCCTGGAGTTCCCCAGGGGGCCCCTATGGCTACACCTTC
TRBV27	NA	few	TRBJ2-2	CASSIHRAGELFF	TGTGCCAGCAGTATCCACAGGGCCGGGGAGCTGTTTTTT
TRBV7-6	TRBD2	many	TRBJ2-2	CASSSSGGAIGELFF	TGTGCCAGCAGCTCTAGCGGGGGGGCAATCGGGGAGCTGTTTTTT
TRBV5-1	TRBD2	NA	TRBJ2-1	CASKVESGLAGVSEQFF	TGCGCCAGCAAAGTTGAATCGGGACTAGCGGGGGTTAGTGAGCAGTTCTTC
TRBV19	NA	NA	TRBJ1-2	CASSHDRNYGYTF	TGTGCCAGTAGCCACGACAGGAACTATGGCTACACCTTC
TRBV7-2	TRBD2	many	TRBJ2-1	CASSFSGTRGIDEQFF	TGTGCCAGCAGCTTTTCCGGGACTAGGGGCATTGATGAGCAGTTCTTC
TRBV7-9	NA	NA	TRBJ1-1	CASSPGALGTEAFF	TGTGCCAGCAGCCCAGGGGCCCTGGGCACTGAAGCTTTCTTT
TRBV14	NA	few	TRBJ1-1	CASSQAVYGTEAFF	TGTGCCAGCAGCCAAGCGGTATATGGCACTGAAGCTTTCTTT
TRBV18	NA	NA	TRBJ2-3	CASSPPGPITDTQYF	TGTGCCAGCTCACCCCCGGGACCTATCACAGATACGCAGTATTTT
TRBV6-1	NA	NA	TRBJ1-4	CASSGRTFNEKLFF	TGTGCCAGCAGTGGACGGACGTTTAATGAAAAACTGTTTTTT
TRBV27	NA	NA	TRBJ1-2	CASSSLEGGPANYGYTF	TGTGCCAGCAGTTCCTTGGAGGGGGGCCCGGCTAACTATGGCTACACCTTC
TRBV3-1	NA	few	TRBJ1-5	CASSVADNNQPQHF	TGTGCCAGCAGCGTAGCTGACAACAATCAGCCCCAGCATTTT
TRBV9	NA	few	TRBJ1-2	CASSGGGTRGYTF	TGTGCCAGCAGCGGAGGCGGGACGCGGGGCTACACCTTC
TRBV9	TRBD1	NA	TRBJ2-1	CASSAGTGDLSREQFF	TGTGCCAGCAGCGCTGGTACAGGGGATCTTTCGCGGGAGCAGTTCTTC
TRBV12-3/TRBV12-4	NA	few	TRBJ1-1	CASSLWGGANTEAFF	TGTGCCAGCAGTTTATGGGGGGGCGCGAACACTGAAGCTTTCTTT
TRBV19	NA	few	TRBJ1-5	CASSIVPGGFNQPQHF	TGTGCCAGTAGTATAGTACCCGGAGGATTCAATCAGCCCCAGCATTTT
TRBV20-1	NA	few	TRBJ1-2	CSASYRVNGYTF	TGCAGTGCTAGTTACAGGGTGAATGGCTACACCTTC
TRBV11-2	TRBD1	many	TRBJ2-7	CASSGGQGSSYEQYF	TGTGCCAGCAGCGGGGGACAGGGCAGCTCCTACGAGCAGTACTTC
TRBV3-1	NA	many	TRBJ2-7	CASSQGPGGGEQYF	TGTGCCAGCAGCCAAGGCCCAGGGGGAGGGGAGCAGTACTTC
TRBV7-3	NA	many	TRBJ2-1	CASSLGQGFYNEQFF	TGTGCCAGCAGCTTAGGGCAGGGGTTCTACAATGAGCAGTTCTTC
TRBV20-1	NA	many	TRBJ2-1	CSAKDSFALNEQFF	TGCAGTGCCAAGGACAGTTTCGCGTTGAATGAGCAGTTCTTC
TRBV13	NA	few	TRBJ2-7	CASSLAFLGLSPYEQYF	TGTGCCAGCAGCTTAGCGTTCCTAGGCCTATCCCCCTACGAGCAGTACTTC
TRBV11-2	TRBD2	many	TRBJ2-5	CASSPVLAGQQETQYF	TGTGCCAGCAGCCCAGTGCTAGCGGGGCAACAAGAGACCCAGTACTTC
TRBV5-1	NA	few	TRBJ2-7	CASSVQSNYEQYF	TGCGCCAGCAGCGTACAGTCCAACTACGAGCAGTACTTC
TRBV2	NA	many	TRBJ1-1	CASSVTGTNTEAFF	TGTGCCAGCAGCGTAACAGGAACAAACACTGAAGCTTTCTTT
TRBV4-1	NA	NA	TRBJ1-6	CASSQGGGSPLHF	TGCGCCAGCAGCCAAGGGGGGGGTTCACCCCTCCACTTT
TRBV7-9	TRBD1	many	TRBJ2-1	CASSLPVQGAVFFNEQFF	TGTGCCAGCAGCTTACCAGTCCAGGGGGCGGTGTTTTTTAATGAGCAGTTCTTC
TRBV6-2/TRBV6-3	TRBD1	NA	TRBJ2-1	CASSYSSGGGTYNEQFF	TGTGCCAGCAGTTACTCCTCAGGGGGCGGCACCTACAATGAGCAGTTCTTC
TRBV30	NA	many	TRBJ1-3	CAWIRDTGNTIYF	TGTGCCTGGATCCGGGACACTGGAAACACCATATATTTT
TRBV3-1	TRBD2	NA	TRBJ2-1	CVSSQSSRDYNKQFF	TGTGTCAGCAGCCAATCTAGCAGGGACTACAATAAGCAGTTCTTC
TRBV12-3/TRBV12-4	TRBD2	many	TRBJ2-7	CASSPSGGGSYEQYF	TGTGCCAGCAGTCCTAGCGGGGGCGGCTCCTACGAGCAGTACTTC
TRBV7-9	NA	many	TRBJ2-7	CASSSPRGLPYEQYF	TGTGCCAGCAGCTCGCCGCGGGGTCTCCCCTACGAGCAGTACTTC
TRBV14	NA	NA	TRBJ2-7	CASSHAAGIGAYEQYF	TGTGCCAGCAGCCATGCTGCCGGGATCGGGGCCTACGAGCAGTACTTC
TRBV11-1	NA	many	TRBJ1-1	CASNPTGMNTEAFF	TGTGCCAGCAACCCAACAGGGATGAACACTGAAGCTTTCTTT
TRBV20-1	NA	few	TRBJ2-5	CSAPQDRSQETQYF	TGCAGTGCTCCGCAGGACAGAAGTCAAGAGACCCAGTACTTC
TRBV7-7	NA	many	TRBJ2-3	CASSPYLGDTQYF	TGTGCTAGCAGCCCGTACCTGGGCGATACGCAGTATTTT
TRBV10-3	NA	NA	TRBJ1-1	CAISGGQSTSPREAFF	TGTGCCATCAGTGGAGGACAGTCCACATCGCCCAGGGAAGCTTTCTTT
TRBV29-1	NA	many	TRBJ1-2	CSVELESNYGYTF	TGCAGCGTTGAACTCGAGAGTAACTATGGCTACACCTTC
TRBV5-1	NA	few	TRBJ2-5	CASSLGIRHEEAQYF	TGCGCCAGCAGCCTTGGGATAAGACACGAAGAGGCCCAGTACTTC
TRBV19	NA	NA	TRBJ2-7	CASSTATSEQYF	TGTGCCAGTAGTACCGCAACCAGCGAGCAGTACTTC
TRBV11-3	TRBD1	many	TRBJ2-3	CASSLGQGATDTQYF	TGCGCCAGCAGCTTGGGACAGGGGGCAACAGATACGCAGTATTTT
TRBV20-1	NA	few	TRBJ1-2	CSAGHHRQNYGYTF	TGCAGTGCCGGACACCATAGACAAAACTATGGCTACACCTTC
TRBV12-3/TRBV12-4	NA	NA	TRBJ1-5	CASSLTGNSQPQHF	TGTGCCAGCAGTTTAACTGGAAACAGTCAGCCCCAGCATTTT
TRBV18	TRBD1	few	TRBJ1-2	CASSAGQDLGYTF	TGTGCCAGCTCAGCCGGACAGGACCTAGGCTACACCTTC
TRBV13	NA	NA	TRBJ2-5	CASSLEGTKTQYF	TGTGCCAGCAGCTTAGAAGGGACGAAGACCCAGTACTTC